This T cell receptor (beta chain) was profiled in a study of regulatory T cells in long-lasting Graves disease. Arm-PCR with iRepertoire HTBI primers amplified the CDR3 regions for these TCR beta libraries. TCRdb fed the multiplex PCR reads into MiXCR, producing one record per CDR3 protein. The sample lists approximately 470,000 distinct CDR3 sequences, roughly 16% occurring once. Losses at the gene ends were 7 bases for V and 5 bases for J; bases not matched to a gene: 5. The length of the CDR3 is 12 residues. CDR1 is SQVTM, CDR2 ANQGSEA, per germline. Time point defined: newly diagnosed GD, antithyroid drugs for less than 3 months. RNA from PBMCs was the source of the TCR library. This clonotype was recorded a few times. The data also belong to a second study, concerning T cells in Graves' hyperthyroidism and ophthalmopathy. From that second work: Clinicians diagnosed patients from clinical symptoms, serum thyroxine and TRAb, thyroid ultrasound and orbital computed tomography. In the analysis, a 13 V-J model separated ophthalmopathy from stable hyperthyroidism.

The specimen comprised peripheral blood mononuclear cells (PBMCs), sampled at new diagnosis, from a patient treated with antithyroid drugs. This TCR derives from a middle-aged man with Graves disease. J is TRBJ2-7 and V is TRBV29-1; TRBD1 agrees at 10 bases. CDR3 sequence (DNA): TGCAGCGCGGACAGGGGGTCCAACGAGCAGTACTTC. The encoded protein is CSADRGSNEQYF.